This paragraph covers one T cell receptor beta chain sequence. What it recognizes is unknown. The sample is drawn from a study of regulatory T cells in long-lasting Graves disease. Study-level findings and limits: Preferential use of TRBV28, TRBJ1-2 and TRBJ2-5 was seen in persistent disease. The study found persistent patients shared more public clonotypes (over 2,500) than new patients (966).

As to time point: newly diagnosed GD, antithyroid drugs for less than 3 months. Making the TCR library involved RNA that had been extracted from PBMCs. The V gene's germline CDR1 is LNHDA and CDR2 SQIVND (reference sequence). The CDR3 has 17 residues. The ends were cut back, 3 bases at V and 6 bases at J, with 24 bases in the middle. iRepertoire HTBI primers and Arm-PCR of CDR3 regions built TCR beta libraries. TCRdb ran MiXCR on the multiplex PCR reads and lists one entry per CDR3 protein. The data contain about 540,000 distinct CDR3 sequences, approximately 13% of them seen just once; the ten biggest clones take up roughly 10%. These data are also associated with another study on T cells in Graves' hyperthyroidism and ophthalmopathy. That paper notes: HTBI primers were employed in a first-round RT-PCR of the TCR CDR3. With a median lead of approximately six months before onset, the model predicted ophthalmopathy.

This specimen was peripheral blood mononuclear cells (PBMCs), taken at new diagnosis, from a patient treated with antithyroid drugs. V and J are TRBV19 and TRBJ2-7, with D uncertain. The clonotype comes from a young man with Graves disease. The CDR3 loop is CASSIELRRGSRAEQYF. CDR3 DNA: TGTGCCAGTAGTATCGAGTTGAGGAGAGGCTCCCGGGCCGAGCAGTACTTC. Based on the CDR3 plus reference TRBV19 and TRBJ2-7, the full variable domain is DGGITQSPKYLFRKEGQNVTLSCEQNLNHDAMYWYRQDPGQGLRLIYYSQIVNDFQKGDIAEGYSVSREKKESFPLTVTSAQKNPTAFYLCASSIELRRGSRAEQYFGPGTRLTVT.